The 30 T cell receptor beta chains below come from one sample, sequenced in a study of shared clonotypes between healthy human individuals (dated by TCRdb to the early 2020s). Library preparation employed the immunoSEQ multiplex PCR assay. TCRdb provides this immuneACCESS table in a form limited to in-frame rearrangements. Some clones are lacking; in checked studies, under half of them reflect an unresolved V gene, and why the rest are absent is not known. The sample records some 1.4 million clones, more than 95% of which are singletons. The ten most abundant clones make up about 1% of the sample. Source material: naive CD4+ T cells sorted from blood. Explained via the paper, the cell subset or site label denotes: CD45RA+ positively selected. These TCRs come from a man aged 30-40 years in good health.

V gene TRBV9 combines with J gene TRBJ1-3; no reliable D call. CDR3 length equals 12 residues. CDR1 is SGDLS, CDR2 YYNGEE, per germline. Trimming cost V 1 base and J 12 bases, with 11 bases left between them. In DNA, the CDR3 is TGTGCCAGCAGCGTATCCGAGGGTATCATATATTTT. Encoded protein: CASSVSEGIIYF.

The chain is built from TRBV7-6 and TRBJ2-7; TRBD2 might be the D (5 bases). The CDR3 spans 18 residues. With 6 bases removed from V and 1 base from J, the gap between germline ends came to 25 bases. Germline CDR1 SGHVS, CDR2 FNYEAQ. The DNA for the CDR3 is TGTGCCAGCAGAGGTTTAGCAAGCTTGGCCAGCGGATCCTACGAGCAGTACTTC. Translating gives CASRGLASLASGSYEQYF. The variable domain in full, completed from reference TRBV7-6 and TRBJ2-7, reads GAGVSQSPRYKVTKRGQDVALRCDPISGHVSLYWYRQALGQGPEFLTYFNYEAQQDKSGLPNDRFSAERPEGSISTLTIQRTEQRDSAMYRCASRGLASLASGSYEQYFGPGTRLTVT.

The rearrangement uses TRBV19 and TRBJ1-1; no reliable D call. The CDR3 contains 12 residues. Germline V gene sequence: CDR1 LNHDA, CDR2 SQIVND (reference sequence). Deletions cut 7 bases from V and 5 bases from J, with 11 bases between. The CDR3, as DNA: TGTGCCAGTACGGAGACGGCTACTGAAGCTTTCTTT. Translated, it gives CASTETATEAFF.

The rearrangement joins TRBV9 to TRBJ2-3; 13 nucleotides line up with TRBD2. The ends lost 0 bases at V and 3 bases at J; junction bases unmatched: 7. The length of the CDR3 is 18 residues. CDR1 is SGDLS, CDR2 YYNGEE, per germline. The CDR3 DNA reads as TGTGCCAGCAGCGTAGCCCTGAGGGGACTAGCGGGGACAGATACGCAGTATTTT. It specifies CASSVALRGLAGTDTQYF.

This sequence joins TRBV6-5 and TRBJ2-7; D remains unclear. Germline loops: CDR1 MNHEY, CDR2 SVGAGI. This CDR3 is 15 amino acids long. V gave up 1 base and J gave up 7 bases, with 17 bases separating them. DNA of the CDR3: TGTGCCAGCAGTTACTTCCCAGGATCTATGGGGGAGCAGTACTTC. Encoded protein: CASSYFPGSMGEQYF.

The chain recombines TRBV7-9 with TRBJ2-7; D is possibly TRBD1 or TRBD2 (5 bases each). This CDR3 region has 14 residues. V gave up 8 bases and J gave up 4 bases, with 18 bases separating them. Germline CDR1 and CDR2: SEHNR and FQNEAQ (reference sequence). The DNA of the CDR3 is TGTGCCAGCGCTCTTACAGGTGGGGGTTACGAGCAGTACTTC. This codes for CASALTGGGYEQYF.

The chain has TRBV25-1 and TRBJ2-1; D ambiguous. The CDR3 is 18 amino acids. V shed 1 base and J shed 3 bases, with 19 bases lying between them. From germline, CDR1 is MGHDK and CDR2 SYGVNS. CDR3 residues: CASSESRNGVGRYNEQFF. CDR3 DNA: TGTGCCAGCAGTGAATCACGGAATGGTGTAGGGCGCTACAATGAGCAGTTCTTC. Combining the CDR3 with reference TRBV25-1 and TRBJ2-1 gives the whole variable domain EADIYQTPRYLVIGTGKKITLECSQTMGHDKMYWYQQDPGMELHLIHYSYGVNSTEKGDLSSESTVSRIRTEHFPLTLESARPSHTSQYLCASSESRNGVGRYNEQFFGPGTRLTVL.

As regards this clone: A junction end diverges from the germline sequence, so it may reflect a read error. The chain carries TRBV30 and TRBJ2-6; no reliable D call. CDR1 and CDR2 from the germline V gene are GTSNPN and SVGIG (reference sequence). The CDR3 runs 14 residues. The CDR3 spells CAWERLERANVLTF. The CDR3 bases are TGTGCCTGGGAACGGCTGGAACGGGCCAATGTCCTGACTTTC.

The chain carries TRBV15 and TRBJ2-7; possible D gene TRBD2, 6 bases. The CDR3 contains 17 residues. V gave up 0 bases and J gave up 2 bases, with 17 bases separating them. Per the germline V gene, CDR1 is LNHNV and CDR2 is YYDKDF (reference sequence). DNA of the CDR3: TGTGCCACCAGCAGAGATCTCACGGGGGAGAGGCCCTACGAGCAGTACTTC. Amino acids: CATSRDLTGERPYEQYF.

The V and J genes are TRBV5-1 and TRBJ2-1; 7 nucleotides line up with TRBD2. The germline gives CDR1 SGHRS, CDR2 YFSETQ. V shed 1 base, J shed 2 bases, and the junction held 6 bases outside the gene matches. The length of the CDR3 is 16 residues. As DNA, the CDR3 is TGCGCCAGCAGCTTGTCTAGGGAGGGGCCCTACAATGAGCAGTTCTTC. This gives the protein CASSLSREGPYNEQFF.

V is TRBV11-3 and J is TRBJ2-1; maybe TRBD1 (6 bases). Per germline, CDR1 SGHNT and CDR2 YENEEA. This CDR3 has 14 amino acids. The V and J ends lost 1 base and 6 bases respectively, with 10 bases between them. The CDR3 DNA sequence: TGTGCCAGCAGCTTAGCCGGGACAAGCAATGAGCAGTTCTTC. It translates to CASSLAGTSNEQFF.

Here the CDR3 DNA reads TGTGCCAGTAGTATTCTACAGGGCGCGATCACCTTC. Its protein is CASSILQGAITF. The V call is TRBV19, the J call TRBJ1-2; tentative D call: TRBD1 (6 bases). The CDR3 extends over 12 amino acids. Between the trimmed V and J ends, which lost 3 bases and 13 bases, there was a span of 15 bases. Germline CDR1 is LNHDA and CDR2 is SQIVND (reference sequence).

The chain couples TRBV7-2 to TRBJ2-1; 8 nucleotides match TRBD2. Germline assignment: CDR1 SGHTA and CDR2 FQGNSA. J gave up 0 bases and V 4 bases, and 8 bases lay outside the gene matches. The CDR3 consists of 17 residues. CDR3 DNA: TGTGCCAGCAGCTCCGAGATGAGCGGGAGCTCCTACAATGAGCAGTTCTTC. Amino acid sequence: CASSSEMSGSSYNEQFF.

This rearrangement joins TRBV27 to TRBJ2-3; D unclear. With 3 bases removed from V and 1 base from J, the gap between germline ends came to 5 bases. This CDR3 region has 13 residues. In germline, CDR1 is MNHEY, CDR2 SMNVEV (reference sequence). CDR3 coding DNA: TGTGCCAGCAGTTTTCAGGGCACAGATACGCAGTATTTT. Residues: CASSFQGTDTQYF.

The chain has TRBV29-1 and TRBJ1-2, with D uncertain. Germline V gene data show CDR1 as SQVTM and CDR2 as ANQGSEA. The V gene lost 4 bases and the J gene lost 5 bases, with 11 bases spanning the gap. The CDR3 is 12 amino acids. CDR3 DNA sequence: TGCAGCGTTGTACTTCAGGTTTATGGCTACACCTTC. Its translation is CSVVLQVYGYTF. The whole variable domain, remainder taken from reference TRBV29-1 and TRBJ1-2, is SAVISQKPSRDICQRGTSLTIQCQVDSQVTMMFWYRQQPGQSLTLIATANQGSEATYESGFVIDKFPISRPNLTFSTLTVSNMSPEDSSIYLCSVVLQVYGYTFGSGTRLTVV.

The V call is TRBV6-5, the J call TRBJ2-1; D not resolved. From germline, CDR1 is MNHEY and CDR2 SVGAGI. V lost 0 bases, J lost 7 bases, and 7 bases lay in between. CDR3 length: 13 amino acids. The CDR3 loop is CASSYSFSNEQFF. In nucleotides, the CDR3 is TGTGCCAGCAGTTACTCGTTCAGTAATGAGCAGTTCTTC.

The chain couples TRBV5-8 to TRBJ1-3, with a weak D call TRBD1 (6 bases). The CDR3 has 15 residues. V was cut by 4 bases and J by 1 base, with 12 bases left in between. Germline V lookup: CDR1 SGHTS, CDR2 YDEGEE. The chain's CDR3 is CASSLLGGSGNTIYF. CDR3 DNA sequence: TGTGCCAGCAGCCTATTAGGGGGGTCTGGAAACACCATATATTTT.

V usage is TRBV25-1 and J usage is TRBJ1-3; D is possibly TRBD1 (5 bases). V was clipped by 6 bases and J by 4 bases, with 19 bases between them. Germline V gene lookup returns CDR1 MGHDK and CDR2 SYGVNS. This CDR3 contains 16 residues. This CDR3 is CASSPPRGALGNTIYF. CDR3 nucleotides: TGTGCCAGCAGCCCCCCTCGGGGCGCATTAGGAAACACCATATATTTT.

The rearrangement joins TRBV7-9 to TRBJ2-4; 13 bases map to TRBD2. Germline assignment: CDR1 SEHNR and CDR2 FQNEAQ (reference sequence). This CDR3 spans 18 amino acids. The junction had 11 bases not matched to a gene; V was cut back by 1 base and J by 8 bases. The CDR3 nucleotides read TGTGCCAGCAGCTTAGTACTAGCGGGAGGGCCCCTAAGTCACATTCAGTACTTC. Its protein is CASSLVLAGGPLSHIQYF.

V usage is TRBV30 and J usage is TRBJ1-3; D uncertain. V lost 1 base to trimming and J lost 8 bases, with 15 bases between them. Germline assignment: CDR1 GTSNPN and CDR2 SVGIG (reference sequence). The CDR3 loop spans 14 amino acids. The CDR3 DNA follows: TGTGCCTGGAGTGAAGCAGGATCCTGGGACACCATATATTTT. Translating it yields CAWSEAGSWDTIYF.

This chain connects TRBV29-1 to TRBJ1-2; D unresolved. This CDR3 comprises 12 residues. The germline V gene has CDR1 SQVTM and CDR2 ANQGSEA. V was clipped by 7 bases and J by 2 bases, with 11 bases between them. The CDR3 spells CSAGQLNYGYTF. In DNA, the CDR3 is TGCAGCGCGGGTCAGCTGAACTATGGCTACACCTTC.

The chain has TRBV6-6 and TRBJ2-7; TRBD1 aligns across 10 bases. This CDR3 region has 15 residues. The trim removed 5 bases at V and 3 bases at J, leaving 7 bases unmatched. Germline V CDR1 and CDR2: MNHNY, SVGAGI (reference sequence). This chain's CDR3 is CASSPPGDRGYEQYF. The CDR3 DNA reads as TGTGCCAGCAGTCCCCCCGGGGACAGGGGCTACGAGCAGTACTTC.

The chain joins TRBV2 to TRBJ2-1; TRBD2 matches 11 bases. Germline loops: CDR1 SNHLY, CDR2 FYNNEI. The CDR3 loop spans 18 amino acids. With 7 bases clipped from V and 8 bases from J, the junction kept 19 bases outside the gene matches. CDR3 DNA sequence: TGTGCCAGCACCCGACAGGGGTCTTTTGGACTAGCGGGCTATGAGCAGTTCTTC. Residues: CASTRQGSFGLAGYEQFF.

The chain combines TRBV14 with TRBJ2-7; 8 nucleotides match TRBD2. The CDR3 is made up of 13 amino acids. The germline V gene encodes CDR1 SGHDN and CDR2 FVKESK. Trimming took 3 bases from V and 12 from J; bases not matched to a gene: 10. The CDR3 DNA sequence: TGTGCCAGCAGCCAGGGACTAGTTTCGACGCCGTACTTC. Translated: CASSQGLVSTPYF. Supplemented by reference TRBV14 and TRBJ2-7, the full variable domain reads EAGVTQFPSHSVIEKGQTVTLRCDPISGHDNLYWYRRVMGKEIKFLLHFVKESKQDESGMPNNRFLAERTGGTYSTLKVQPAELEDSGVYFCASSQGLVSTPYFGPGTRLTVT.

CDR3 amino acids: CASRGRVAEAFF. DNA for the CDR3: TGTGCCAGCAGAGGGAGGGTGGCTGAAGCTTTCTTT. The chain combines TRBV7-9 with TRBJ1-1; D not resolved. V gave up 6 bases and J gave up 6 bases, with 11 bases separating them. This CDR3 has 12 residues. In germline, CDR1 is SEHNR, CDR2 FQNEAQ (reference sequence).

The chain carries TRBV5-4 and TRBJ1-2, with D possibly matching TRBD1 (5 bases). Trimming cost V 1 base and J 8 bases, with 18 bases left between them. CDR3 length: 15 residues. Germline-derived CDR1 and CDR2 are SGHNT and YYREEE (reference sequence). CDR3 sequence (DNA): TGTGCCAGCAGCTTGCGGGACGGACCACGAAAGGGCTACACCTTC. Protein: CASSLRDGPRKGYTF. Full variable domain (outside the CDR3, taken from reference TRBV5-4 and TRBJ1-2): ETGVTQSPTHLIKTRGQQVTLRCSSQSGHNTVSWYQQALGQGPQFIFQYYREEENGRGNFPPRFSGLQFPNYSSELNVNALELDDSALYLCASSLRDGPRKGYTFGSGTRLTVV.

The chain combines TRBV5-4 with TRBJ2-1; TRBD1 or TRBD2 may be the D gene (5 bases each). Germline V lookup: CDR1 SGHNT, CDR2 YYREEE (reference sequence). The CDR3 is 15 amino acids. V was trimmed by 2 bases and J by 0 bases, leaving 9 bases between them. The CDR3 loop reads CASSFGTNSYNEQFF. Here the CDR3 DNA reads TGTGCCAGCAGCTTCGGGACCAACTCCTACAATGAGCAGTTCTTC.

Notes on this clone: Other DNA variants within this sample encode the same CDR3. V usage is TRBV10-1 and J usage is TRBJ1-5; D not resolved. Germline V gene sequence: CDR1 WNHNN, CDR2 SYGVQD (reference sequence). The CDR3 loop spans 12 amino acids. Trimming cost V 0 bases and J 6 bases, with 3 bases left between them. The chain's CDR3 is CASSESGQPQHF. The CDR3 DNA reads as TGCGCCAGCAGTGAGTCGGGTCAGCCCCAGCATTTT.

This chain uses TRBV11-2 with TRBJ2-1; no definite D call. In germline, CDR1 is SGHAT, CDR2 FQNNGV. Trimming shortened V by 2 bases and J by 3 bases, and 8 bases separated the two germline ends. The CDR3 has 14 residues. The CDR3 region is CASSLRDFYNEQFF. CDR3 sequence (DNA): TGTGCCAGCAGCTTACGAGACTTCTACAATGAGCAGTTCTTC.

The gene calls are TRBV6-5 and TRBJ2-7; 7 bases match TRBD1. The trim removed 5 bases at V and 1 base at J, leaving 5 bases unmatched. This CDR3 is built from 14 residues. In germline, CDR1 is MNHEY, CDR2 SVGAGI. The chain's CDR3 is CASSGPDRSYEQYF. The CDR3 DNA reads as TGTGCCAGCAGTGGACCGGACAGGTCCTACGAGCAGTACTTC.